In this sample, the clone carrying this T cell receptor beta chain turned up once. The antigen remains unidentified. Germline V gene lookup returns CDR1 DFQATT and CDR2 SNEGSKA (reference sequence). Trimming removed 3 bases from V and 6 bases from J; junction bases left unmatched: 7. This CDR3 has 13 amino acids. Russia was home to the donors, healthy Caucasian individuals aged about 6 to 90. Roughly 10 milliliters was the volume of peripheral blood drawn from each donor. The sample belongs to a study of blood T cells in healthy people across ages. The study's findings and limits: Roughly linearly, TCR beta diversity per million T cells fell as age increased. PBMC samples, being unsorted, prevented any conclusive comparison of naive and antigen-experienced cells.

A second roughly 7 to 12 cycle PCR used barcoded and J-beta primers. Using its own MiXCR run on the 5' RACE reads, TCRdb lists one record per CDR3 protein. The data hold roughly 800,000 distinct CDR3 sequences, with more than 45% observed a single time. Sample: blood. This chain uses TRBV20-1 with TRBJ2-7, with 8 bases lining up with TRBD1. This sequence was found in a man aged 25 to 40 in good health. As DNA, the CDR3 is TGCAGTGCTAGTGCCCCGACAGGGGCCGAGCAGTACTTC. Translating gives CSASAPTGAEQYF.